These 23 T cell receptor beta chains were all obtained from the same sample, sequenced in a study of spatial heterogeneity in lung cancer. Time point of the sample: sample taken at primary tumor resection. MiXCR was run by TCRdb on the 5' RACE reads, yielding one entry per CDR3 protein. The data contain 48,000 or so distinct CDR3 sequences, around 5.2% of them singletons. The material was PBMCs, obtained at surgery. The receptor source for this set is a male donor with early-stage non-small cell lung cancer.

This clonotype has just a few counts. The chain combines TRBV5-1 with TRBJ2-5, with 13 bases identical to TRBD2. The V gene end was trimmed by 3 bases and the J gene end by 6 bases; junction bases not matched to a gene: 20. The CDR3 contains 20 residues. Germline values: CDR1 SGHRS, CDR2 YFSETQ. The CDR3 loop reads CASSSGLAGVPVGQSKTQYF. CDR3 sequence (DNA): TGCGCCAGCAGCTCCGGACTAGCGGGAGTGCCAGTAGGACAAAGCAAGACCCAGTACTTC.

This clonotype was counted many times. CDR3 amino acids: CASSSDSYTEAFF. In DNA form, the CDR3 reads TGTGCCAGCAGTTCAGACAGCTACACTGAAGCTTTCTTT. The chain is built from TRBV6-2 or TRBV6-3 and TRBJ1-1, with D possibly being TRBD1 (5 bases). The germline CDR1 and CDR2 sequences are MNHEY and SVGEGT. This CDR3 is 13 amino acids long. Trimming took off 4 bases at V and 3 bases at J, with 9 bases between the two ends.

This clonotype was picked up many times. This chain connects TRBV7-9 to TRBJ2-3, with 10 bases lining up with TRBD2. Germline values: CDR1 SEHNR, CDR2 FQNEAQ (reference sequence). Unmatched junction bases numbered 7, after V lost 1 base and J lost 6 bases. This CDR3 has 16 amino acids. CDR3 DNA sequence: TGTGCCAGCAGCTTAGGGCTAGCGGGAGTCGCGGATACGCAGTATTTT. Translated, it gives CASSLGLAGVADTQYF. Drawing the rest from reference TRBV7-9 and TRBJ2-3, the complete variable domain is DTGVSQNPRHKITKRGQNVTFRCDPISEHNRLYWYRQTLGQGPEFLTYFQNEAQLEKSRLLSDRFSAERPKGSFSTLEIQRTEQGDSAMYLCASSLGLAGVADTQYFGPGTRLTVL.

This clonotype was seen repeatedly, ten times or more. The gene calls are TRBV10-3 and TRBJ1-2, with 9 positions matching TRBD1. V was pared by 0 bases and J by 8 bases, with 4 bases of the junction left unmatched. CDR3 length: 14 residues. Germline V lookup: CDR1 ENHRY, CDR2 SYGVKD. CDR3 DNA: TGTGCCATCAGTGAGTCGGGGACAGGGAGCGGCTACACCTTC. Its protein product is CAISESGTGSGYTF.

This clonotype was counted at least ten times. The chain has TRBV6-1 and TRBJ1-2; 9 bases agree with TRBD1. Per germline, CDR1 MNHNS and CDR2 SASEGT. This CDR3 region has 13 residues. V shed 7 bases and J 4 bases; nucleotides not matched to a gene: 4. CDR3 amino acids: CASTTGGGYGYTF. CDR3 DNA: TGTGCCAGCACCACAGGGGGCGGCTATGGCTACACCTTC.

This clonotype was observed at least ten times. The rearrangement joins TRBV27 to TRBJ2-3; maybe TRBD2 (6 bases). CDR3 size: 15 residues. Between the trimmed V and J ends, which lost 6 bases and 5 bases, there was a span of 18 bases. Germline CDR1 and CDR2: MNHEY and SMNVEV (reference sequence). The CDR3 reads CASSRLLQGGDTQYF. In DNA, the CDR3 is TGTGCCAGCAGCCGACTCTTGCAGGGAGGAGATACGCAGTATTTT.

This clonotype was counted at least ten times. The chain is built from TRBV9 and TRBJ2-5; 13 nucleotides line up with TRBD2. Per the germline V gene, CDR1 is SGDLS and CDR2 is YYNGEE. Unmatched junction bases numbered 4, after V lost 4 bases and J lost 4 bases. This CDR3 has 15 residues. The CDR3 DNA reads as TGTGCCAGCAGCTTGGGACTAGCGGGAAGAGAGACCCAGTACTTC. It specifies CASSLGLAGRETQYF.

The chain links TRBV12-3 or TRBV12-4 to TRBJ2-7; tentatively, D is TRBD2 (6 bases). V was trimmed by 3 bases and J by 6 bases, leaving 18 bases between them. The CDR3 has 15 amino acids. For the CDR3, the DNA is TGTGCCAGCAGTTTGTTGGGACGGGAGCTAACCGAGCAGTACTTC. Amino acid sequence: CASSLLGRELTEQYF.

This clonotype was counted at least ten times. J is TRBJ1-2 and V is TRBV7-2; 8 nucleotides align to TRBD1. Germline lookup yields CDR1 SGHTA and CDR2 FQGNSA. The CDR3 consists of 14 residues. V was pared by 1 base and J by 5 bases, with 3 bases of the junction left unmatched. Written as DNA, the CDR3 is TGTGCCAGCAGCTTAGGGACAGGGAATTATGGCTACACCTTC. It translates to CASSLGTGNYGYTF.

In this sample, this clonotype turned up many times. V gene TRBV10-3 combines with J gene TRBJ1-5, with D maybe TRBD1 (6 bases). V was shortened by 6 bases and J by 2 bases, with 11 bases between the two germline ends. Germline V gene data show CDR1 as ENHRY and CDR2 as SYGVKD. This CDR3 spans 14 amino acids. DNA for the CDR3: TGTGCCATCAGGGGGGACAAGGGCAATCAGCCCCAGCATTTT. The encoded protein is CAIRGDKGNQPQHF.

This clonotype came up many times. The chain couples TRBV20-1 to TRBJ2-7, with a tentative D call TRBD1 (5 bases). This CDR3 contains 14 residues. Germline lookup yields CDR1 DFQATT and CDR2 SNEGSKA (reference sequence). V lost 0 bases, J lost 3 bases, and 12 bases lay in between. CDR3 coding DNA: TGCAGTGCTAGAGATCGGCAGGGCGGCTACGAGCAGTACTTC. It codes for CSARDRQGGYEQYF.

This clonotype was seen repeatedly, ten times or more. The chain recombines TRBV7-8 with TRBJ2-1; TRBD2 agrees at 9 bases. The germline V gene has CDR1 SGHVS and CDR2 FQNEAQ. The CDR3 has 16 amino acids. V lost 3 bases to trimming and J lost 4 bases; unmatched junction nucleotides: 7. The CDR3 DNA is TGTGCCAGCAGCTTCCCAGGTAGCGGGAGTTACAATGAGCAGTTCTTC. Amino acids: CASSFPGSGSYNEQFF. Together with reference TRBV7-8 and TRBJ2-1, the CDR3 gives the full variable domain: GAGVSQSPRYKVAKRGQDVALRCDPISGHVSLFWYQQALGQGPEFLTYFQNEAQLDKSGLPSDRFFAERPEGSVSTLKIQRTQQEDSAVYLCASSFPGSGSYNEQFFGPGTRLTVL.

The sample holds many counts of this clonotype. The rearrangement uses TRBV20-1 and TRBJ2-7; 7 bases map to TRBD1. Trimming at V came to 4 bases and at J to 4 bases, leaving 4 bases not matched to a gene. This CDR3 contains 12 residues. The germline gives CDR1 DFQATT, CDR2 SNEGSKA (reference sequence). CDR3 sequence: CSAMDRLYEQYF. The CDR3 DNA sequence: TGCAGTGCTATGGACAGGTTGTACGAGCAGTACTTC.

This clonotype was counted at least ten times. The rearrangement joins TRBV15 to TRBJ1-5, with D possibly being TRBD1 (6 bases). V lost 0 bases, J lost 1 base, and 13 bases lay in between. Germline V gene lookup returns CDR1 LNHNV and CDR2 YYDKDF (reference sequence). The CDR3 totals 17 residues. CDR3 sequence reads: CATSRDPRGMSNQPQHF. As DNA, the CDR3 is TGTGCCACCAGCAGAGATCCCAGGGGAATGAGCAATCAGCCCCAGCATTTT.

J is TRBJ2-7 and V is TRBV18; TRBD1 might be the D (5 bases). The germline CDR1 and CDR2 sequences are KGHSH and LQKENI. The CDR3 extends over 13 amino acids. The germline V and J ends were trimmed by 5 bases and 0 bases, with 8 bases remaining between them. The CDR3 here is CASSEQDSYEQYF. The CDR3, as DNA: TGTGCCAGCTCAGAACAGGACTCCTACGAGCAGTACTTC.

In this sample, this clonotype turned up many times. The CDR3 loop reads CSALPIGQGEDYGYTF. The CDR3 nucleotides are TGCAGTGCCTTACCGATAGGACAGGGAGAGGACTATGGCTACACCTTC. This chain connects TRBV20-1 to TRBJ1-2, with 8 bases that match TRBD1. The ends lost 6 bases at V and 3 bases at J; junction bases unmatched: 15. This CDR3 contains 16 residues. The germline CDR1 and CDR2 sequences are DFQATT and SNEGSKA (reference sequence).

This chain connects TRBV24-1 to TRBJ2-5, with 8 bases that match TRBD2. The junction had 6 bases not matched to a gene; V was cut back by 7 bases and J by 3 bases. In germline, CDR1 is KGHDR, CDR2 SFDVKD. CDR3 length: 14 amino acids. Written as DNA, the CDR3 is TGTGCCACCAGCCCTTCGCGGGGGGAAGAGACCCAGTACTTC. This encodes CATSPSRGEETQYF.

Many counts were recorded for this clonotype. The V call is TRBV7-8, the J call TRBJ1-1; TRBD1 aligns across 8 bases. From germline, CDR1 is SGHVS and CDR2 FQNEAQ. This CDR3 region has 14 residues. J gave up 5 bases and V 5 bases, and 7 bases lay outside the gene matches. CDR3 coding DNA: TGTGCCAGCAGCCCGAGACAGGGGCGGACTGAAGCTTTCTTT. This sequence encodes CASSPRQGRTEAFF. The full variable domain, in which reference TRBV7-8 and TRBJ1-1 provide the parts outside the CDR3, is GAGVSQSPRYKVAKRGQDVALRCDPISGHVSLFWYQQALGQGPEFLTYFQNEAQLDKSGLPSDRFFAERPEGSVSTLKIQRTQQEDSAVYLCASSPRQGRTEAFFGQGTRLTVV.

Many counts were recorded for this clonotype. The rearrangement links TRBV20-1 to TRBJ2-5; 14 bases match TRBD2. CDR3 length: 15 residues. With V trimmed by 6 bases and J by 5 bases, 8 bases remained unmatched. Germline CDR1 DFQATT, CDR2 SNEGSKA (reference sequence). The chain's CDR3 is CSAPLGTSGSETQYF. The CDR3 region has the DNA TGCAGTGCCCCCCTCGGGACTAGCGGGAGCGAGACCCAGTACTTC.

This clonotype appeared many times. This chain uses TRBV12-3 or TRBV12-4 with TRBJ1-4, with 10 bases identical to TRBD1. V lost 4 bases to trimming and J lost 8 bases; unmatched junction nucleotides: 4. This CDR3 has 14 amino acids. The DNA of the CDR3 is TGTGCCAGCAGTTCAGGGACAGGGGACGAAAAACTGTTTTTT. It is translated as CASSSGTGDEKLFF.

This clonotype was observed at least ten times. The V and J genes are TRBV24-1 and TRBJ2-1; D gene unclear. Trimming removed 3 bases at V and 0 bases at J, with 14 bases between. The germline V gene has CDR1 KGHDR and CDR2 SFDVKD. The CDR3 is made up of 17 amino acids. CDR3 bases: TGTGCCACCAGTGATGTGGCGGACCCCCGCTCCTACAATGAGCAGTTCTTC. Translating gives CATSDVADPRSYNEQFF.

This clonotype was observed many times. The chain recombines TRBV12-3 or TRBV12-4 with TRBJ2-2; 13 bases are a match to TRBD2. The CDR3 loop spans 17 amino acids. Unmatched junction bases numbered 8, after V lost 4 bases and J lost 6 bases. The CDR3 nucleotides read TGTGCCAGCAGTTACCCCGGACTAGCGGGAGCTTCCGGGGAGCTGTTTTTT. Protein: CASSYPGLAGASGELFF.

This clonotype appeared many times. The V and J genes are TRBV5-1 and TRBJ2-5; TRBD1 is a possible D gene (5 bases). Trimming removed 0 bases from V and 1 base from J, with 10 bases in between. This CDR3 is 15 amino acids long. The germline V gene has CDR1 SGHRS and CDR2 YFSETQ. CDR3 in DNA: TGCGCCAGCAGCTTGGGGTCGACAGTCCAAGAGACCCAGTACTTC. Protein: CASSLGSTVQETQYF.